What follows are 17 T cell receptor beta chains derived from one specimen sequenced in a study of shared clonotypes between healthy human individuals. Profiling relied on immunoSEQ multiplex PCR, and the TCRdb table lists in-frame clones only, not all of them. The sample includes roughly 1,500,000 clones, about 98.5% of them seen just once. Sequenced material: naive CD4+ T cells sorted from blood. Subset reported: CD45RA+ positively selected. Receptor source: a man under 40 in good health.

The chain carries TRBV9 and TRBJ2-1; D call uncertain. Germline V gene lookup returns CDR1 SGDLS and CDR2 YYNGEE. This CDR3 spans 13 amino acids. V lost 0 bases, J lost 7 bases, and 8 bases lay in between. The CDR3 coding sequence is TGTGCCAGCAGCGTAGCTCAAGCAAATGAGCAGTTCTTC. This gives the protein CASSVAQANEQFF.

V usage is TRBV9 and J usage is TRBJ2-4; D call uncertain. CDR3 length: 15 amino acids. From germline, CDR1 is SGDLS and CDR2 YYNGEE. V was trimmed by 1 base and J by 1 base, leaving 9 bases between them. CDR3 sequence: CASSVQASAKNIQYF. In DNA, the CDR3 is TGTGCCAGCAGCGTACAGGCTTCGGCCAAAAACATTCAGTACTTC.

The chain is built from TRBV7-8 and TRBJ2-5; no firm D call. Germline CDR1 and CDR2: SGHVS and FQNEAQ. There are 12 residues in the CDR3. V was clipped by 3 bases and J by 5 bases, with 7 bases between them. CDR3 amino acids: CASSFRTETQYF. The CDR3 DNA sequence: TGTGCCAGCAGCTTCCGGACGGAGACCCAGTACTTC. The full variable domain, in which reference TRBV7-8 and TRBJ2-5 provide the parts outside the CDR3, is GAGVSQSPRYKVAKRGQDVALRCDPISGHVSLFWYQQALGQGPEFLTYFQNEAQLDKSGLPSDRFFAERPEGSVSTLKIQRTQQEDSAVYLCASSFRTETQYFGPGTRLLVL.

The CDR3 region is CASSLTSGLPYEQYF. CDR3 nucleotide sequence: TGCGCCAGCAGCCTCACTAGCGGGTTACCCTACGAGCAGTACTTC. The J gene is TRBJ2-7, the V gene TRBV5-1, with 9 bases matching TRBD2. Germline V gene lookup returns CDR1 SGHRS and CDR2 YFSETQ. CDR3 length equals 15 residues. After removal of 4 bases from V and 2 bases from J, the junction contained 7 bases not matched to a gene. The complete variable domain, with remaining parts taken from reference TRBV5-1 and TRBJ2-7, reads KAGVTQTPRYLIKTRGQQVTLSCSPISGHRSVSWYQQTPGQGLQFLFEYFSETQRNKGNFPGRFSGRQFSNSRSEMNVSTLELGDSALYLCASSLTSGLPYEQYFGPGTRLTVT.

V usage is TRBV7-2 and J usage is TRBJ2-1; 10 nucleotides align to TRBD2. The V and J ends lost 2 bases and 4 bases, in that order; junction bases with no gene match: 2. CDR1 and CDR2 from the germline V gene are SGHTA and FQGNSA. The CDR3 sequence is 15 residues long. DNA of the CDR3: TGTGCCAGCAGCTTAACTAGCGGGACTTACAATGAGCAGTTCTTC. Translation gives CASSLTSGTYNEQFF.

The genes are TRBV6-5 and TRBJ2-5, with 9 bases identical to TRBD1. V lost 4 bases and J lost 4; bases outside the gene matches: 7. Germline V CDR1 and CDR2: MNHEY, SVGAGI. CDR3 size: 15 residues. The CDR3 DNA reads TGTGCCAGCAGTTCTCCGGGACAGGGCCCAGAGACCCAGTACTTC. Amino acids: CASSSPGQGPETQYF.

The chain recombines TRBV28 with TRBJ1-2; D is undetermined. Germline values: CDR1 MDHEN, CDR2 SYDVKM. The CDR3 runs 15 residues. Trimming left V 3 bases short and J 1 base short, with 12 bases between. DNA of the CDR3: TGTGCCAGCAGTTTTATGGGCGGGGTTAACTATGGCTACACCTTC. This encodes CASSFMGGVNYGYTF.

The chain has TRBV2 and TRBJ1-4, with TRBD1 matching 8 bases. CDR1 is SNHLY, CDR2 FYNNEI, per germline. The V and J ends lost 1 base and 8 bases, in that order; junction bases with no gene match: 6. The length of the CDR3 is 15 residues. DNA of the CDR3: TGTGCCAGCAGTGAAGACGGGACAGGAATCGAAAAACTGTTTTTT. Translating it yields CASSEDGTGIEKLFF.

Turning to this clone: This may be a read error: a much more frequent sequence differs by one nucleotide. Other DNA sequences in this specimen translate into the identical CDR3. The rearrangement joins TRBV18 to TRBJ2-5; unclear D gene. V lost 3 bases, J lost 5 bases, and 4 bases lay in between. This CDR3 region has 11 residues. CDR1 is KGHSH and CDR2 is LQKENI in the germline V gene. In DNA, the CDR3 is TGTGCCAGCTCACCCCAGGAGACCCAGTACTTC. It specifies CASSPQETQYF.

This sequence joins TRBV28 and TRBJ1-4, with 11 bases that match TRBD1. Trimming at V came to 5 bases and at J to 8 bases, leaving 7 bases not matched to a gene. The CDR3 runs 15 residues. Germline assignment: CDR1 MDHEN and CDR2 SYDVKM. The CDR3, as DNA: TGTGCCAGCAGTGACCGGACAGGGGGCGACGAAAAACTGTTTTTT. This encodes CASSDRTGGDEKLFF. The full variable domain, in which reference TRBV28 and TRBJ1-4 provide the parts outside the CDR3, is DVKVTQSSRYLVKRTGEKVFLECVQDMDHENMFWYRQDPGLGLRLIYFSYDVKMKEKGDIPEGYSVSREKKERFSLILESASTNQTSMYLCASSDRTGGDEKLFFGSGTQLSVL.

V is TRBV9 and J is TRBJ1-4; no definite D call. Per the germline V gene, CDR1 is SGDLS and CDR2 is YYNGEE. The CDR3 is 16 amino acids. V lost 0 bases and J lost 0, with 9 bases in between. The CDR3 nucleotides read TGTGCCAGCAGCGTAGCTCCCCAGGCAACTAATGAAAAACTGTTTTTT. Residues: CASSVAPQATNEKLFF.

As regards this clone: The sample carries other DNA sequences with the same CDR3. The CDR3 nucleotides are TGTGCCAGTAGTTCCGACAGGGGGAACACTGAAGCTTTCTTT. Translated: CASSSDRGNTEAFF. The chain has TRBV19 and TRBJ1-1; 8 bases line up with TRBD1. Germline V gives CDR1 LNHDA, CDR2 SQIVND (reference sequence). The CDR3 extends over 14 amino acids. The V gene end was trimmed by 5 bases and the J gene end by 1 base; junction bases not matched to a gene: 3.

This sequence joins TRBV27 and TRBJ2-3; 8 nucleotides match TRBD1. J gave up 0 bases and V 7 bases, and 15 bases lay outside the gene matches. The germline gives CDR1 MNHEY, CDR2 SMNVEV (reference sequence). CDR3 length: 18 amino acids. CDR3 in amino acids: CASIKTLGQDSSTDTQYF. The CDR3 DNA is TGTGCCAGCATAAAGACATTGGGACAGGATTCTAGCACAGATACGCAGTATTTT.

On this clone itself: This CDR3 is also generated by other DNA sequences in the sample. V is TRBV29-1 and J is TRBJ2-3; no clear D gene. The CDR3 contains 13 residues. Germline V gene data show CDR1 as SQVTM and CDR2 as ANQGSEA. Deletions cut 4 bases from V and 2 bases from J, with 10 bases between. The CDR3: CSVVGRYTDTQYF. Written as DNA, the CDR3 is TGCAGCGTTGTCGGCAGATACACAGATACGCAGTATTTT.

V is TRBV28 and J is TRBJ2-7; 12 positions agree with TRBD1. The V and J ends lost 7 bases and 6 bases, in that order; junction bases with no gene match: 13. The CDR3 is made up of 16 amino acids. The germline CDR1 and CDR2 sequences are MDHEN and SYDVKM. The CDR3, as DNA: TGTGCCAGCATTCTTTCATCGGGACAGGGGGCAACCGAGCAGTACTTC. Its protein product is CASILSSGQGATEQYF.

This chain uses TRBV7-9 with TRBJ2-1, with D perhaps matching TRBD2 (5 bases). Germline lookup yields CDR1 SEHNR and CDR2 FQNEAQ (reference sequence). V was pared by 5 bases and J by 9 bases, with 11 bases between. The CDR3 length is 12 residues. CDR3 in amino acids: CASSLSRGEQFF. CDR3 DNA sequence: TGTGCCAGCAGCCTTAGCCGGGGTGAGCAGTTCTTC.

The gene calls are TRBV2 and TRBJ2-5; D perhaps matches TRBD2 (5 bases). V lost 3 bases and J lost 2, with 13 bases in between. CDR3 length: 15 amino acids. Per germline, CDR1 SNHLY and CDR2 FYNNEI. CDR3 bases: TGTGCCAGCAGTGATGTTGGAGCGGAACAAGAGACCCAGTACTTC. It codes for CASSDVGAEQETQYF.